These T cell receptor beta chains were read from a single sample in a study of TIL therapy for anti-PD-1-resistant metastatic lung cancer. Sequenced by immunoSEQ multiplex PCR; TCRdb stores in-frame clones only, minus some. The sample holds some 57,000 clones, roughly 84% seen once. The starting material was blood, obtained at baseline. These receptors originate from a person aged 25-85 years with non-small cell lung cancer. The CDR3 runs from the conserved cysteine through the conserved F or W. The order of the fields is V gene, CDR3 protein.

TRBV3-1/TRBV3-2,CASSGTGVDGYTF
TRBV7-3,CASSPDGTSGANVLTF
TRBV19,CASETGNEKLFF
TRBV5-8,CASSWRRHSSSYNEQFF
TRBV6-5,CASSYEGWNTEAFF
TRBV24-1,CATSAATGTSNQPQHF
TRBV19,CASSRAPRGQPQHF
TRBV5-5,CASSLMAGSLNTEAFF
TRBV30,CAWYRDWGGYTF
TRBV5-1,CASSLSGGNSYEQYF
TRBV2,CASSEAFAGAYGYTF
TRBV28,CASSPGTPKANEQFF
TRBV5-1,CASTQIRTSGLNTDTQYF
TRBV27,CASSLSAGYKGNEQFF
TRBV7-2,CASSLIGEQFF
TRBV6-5,CASSYSKSSYNSPLHF
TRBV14,CASSRGGAGEQFF
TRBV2,CASTLTGYTGELFF
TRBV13,CASSSYSERLFGNTIYF
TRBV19,CASGQGETQYF